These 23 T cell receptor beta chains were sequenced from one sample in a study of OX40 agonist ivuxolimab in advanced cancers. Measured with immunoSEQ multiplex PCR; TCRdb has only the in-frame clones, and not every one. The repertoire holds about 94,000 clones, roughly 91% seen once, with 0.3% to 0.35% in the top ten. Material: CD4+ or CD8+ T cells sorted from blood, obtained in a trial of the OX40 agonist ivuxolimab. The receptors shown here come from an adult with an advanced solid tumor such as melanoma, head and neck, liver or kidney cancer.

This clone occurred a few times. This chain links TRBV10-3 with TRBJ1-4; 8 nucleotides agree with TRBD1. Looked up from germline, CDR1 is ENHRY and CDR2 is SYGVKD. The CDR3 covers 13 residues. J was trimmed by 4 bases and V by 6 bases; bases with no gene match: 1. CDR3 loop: CAISGQGNEKLFF. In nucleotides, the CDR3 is TGTGCCATCAGCGGACAGGGTAATGAAAAACTGTTTTTT.

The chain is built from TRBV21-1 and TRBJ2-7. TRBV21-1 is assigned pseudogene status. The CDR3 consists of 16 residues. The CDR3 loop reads CASSKDGGYLSYEQYF. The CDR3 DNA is TGTGCCAGCAGCAAAGACGGGGGCTACCTCTCCTACGAGCAGTACTTC.

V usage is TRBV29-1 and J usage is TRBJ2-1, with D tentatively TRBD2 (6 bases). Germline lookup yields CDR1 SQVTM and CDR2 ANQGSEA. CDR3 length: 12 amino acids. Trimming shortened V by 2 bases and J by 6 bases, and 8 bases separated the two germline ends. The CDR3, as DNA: TGCAGCGTTGAATTGGGGGGCAATGAGCAGTTCTTC. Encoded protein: CSVELGGNEQFF.

CDR3 sequence: CAIRSAGTYTYEQYF. The CDR3 DNA reads TGTGCCATCAGATCTGCTGGGACGTACACCTACGAGCAGTACTTC. The J gene is TRBJ2-7, the V gene TRBV10-3, with D possibly called TRBD1 or TRBD2 (5 bases each). The V end lost 6 bases, the J end lost 2 bases, and 17 bases lay between the germline ends. This CDR3 comprises 15 residues. Germline V gives CDR1 ENHRY, CDR2 SYGVKD.

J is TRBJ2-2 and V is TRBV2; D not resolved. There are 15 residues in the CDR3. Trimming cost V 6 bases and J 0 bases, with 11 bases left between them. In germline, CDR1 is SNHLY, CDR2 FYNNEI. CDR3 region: CASSGYAPNTGELFF. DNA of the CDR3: TGTGCCAGCAGCGGATACGCCCCGAACACCGGGGAGCTGTTTTTT.

This CDR3 reads CASSEFGTGKRQPQHF. The CDR3 DNA reads as TGTGCCAGCAGTGAATTTGGCACAGGGAAACGGCAGCCCCAGCATTTT. This chain connects TRBV2 to TRBJ1-5; D perhaps matches TRBD1 (6 bases). CDR1 is SNHLY and CDR2 is FYNNEI in the germline V gene. There are 16 residues in the CDR3. V was clipped by 2 bases and J by 7 bases, with 18 bases between them. The full variable domain, in which reference TRBV2 and TRBJ1-5 provide the parts outside the CDR3, is EPEVTQTPSHQVTQMGQEVILRCVPISNHLYFYWYRQILGQKVEFLVSFYNNEISEKSEIFDDQFSVERPDGSNFTLKIRSTKLEDSAMYFCASSEFGTGKRQPQHFGDGTRLSIL.

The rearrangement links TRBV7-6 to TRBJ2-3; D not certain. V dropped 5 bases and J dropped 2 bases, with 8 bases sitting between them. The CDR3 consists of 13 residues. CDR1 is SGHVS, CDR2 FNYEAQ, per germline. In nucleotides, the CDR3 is TGTGCCAGCAGCCCCGGGTCCACAGATACGCAGTATTTT. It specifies CASSPGSTDTQYF.

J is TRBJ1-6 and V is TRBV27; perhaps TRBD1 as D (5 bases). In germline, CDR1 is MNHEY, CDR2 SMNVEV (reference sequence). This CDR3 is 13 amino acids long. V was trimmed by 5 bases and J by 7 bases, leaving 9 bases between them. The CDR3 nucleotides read TGTGCCAGCAGTGTCAGGGAAAATTCACCCCTCCACTTT. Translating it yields CASSVRENSPLHF.

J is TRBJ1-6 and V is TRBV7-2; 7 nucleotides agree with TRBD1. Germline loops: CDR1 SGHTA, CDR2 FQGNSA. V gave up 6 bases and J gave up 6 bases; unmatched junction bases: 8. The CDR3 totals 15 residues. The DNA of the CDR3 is TGTGCCAGCAGTAGGGGGCCAACTACTAATTCACCCCTCCACTTT. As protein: CASSRGPTTNSPLHF.

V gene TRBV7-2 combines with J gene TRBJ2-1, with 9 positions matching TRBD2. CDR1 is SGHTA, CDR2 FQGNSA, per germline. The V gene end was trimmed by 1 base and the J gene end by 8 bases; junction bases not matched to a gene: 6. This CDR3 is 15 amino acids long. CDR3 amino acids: CASSLGGGAWYEQFF. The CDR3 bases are TGTGCCAGCAGCTTAGGCGGGGGGGCCTGGTATGAGCAGTTCTTC.

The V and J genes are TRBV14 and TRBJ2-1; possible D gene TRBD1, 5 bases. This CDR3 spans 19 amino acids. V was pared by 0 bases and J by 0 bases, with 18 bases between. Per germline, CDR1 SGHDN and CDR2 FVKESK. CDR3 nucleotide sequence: TGTGCCAGCAGCCAAGAAGGGGCAGGCGGACCTCGCTCCTACAATGAGCAGTTCTTC. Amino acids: CASSQEGAGGPRSYNEQFF.

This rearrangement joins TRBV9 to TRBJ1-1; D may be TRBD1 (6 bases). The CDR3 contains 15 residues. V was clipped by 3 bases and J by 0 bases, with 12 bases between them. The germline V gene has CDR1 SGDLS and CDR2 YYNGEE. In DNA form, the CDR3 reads TGTGCCAGCAGCGCACGGGGGCATATGAACACTGAAGCTTTCTTT. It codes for CASSARGHMNTEAFF.

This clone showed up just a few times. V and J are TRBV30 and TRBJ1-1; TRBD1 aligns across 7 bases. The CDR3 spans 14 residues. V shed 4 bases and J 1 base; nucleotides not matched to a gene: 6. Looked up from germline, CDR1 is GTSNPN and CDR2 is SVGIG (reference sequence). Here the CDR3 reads CAWTRGDRNTEAFF. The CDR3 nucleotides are TGTGCCTGGACCCGGGGGGACAGGAACACTGAAGCTTTCTTT.

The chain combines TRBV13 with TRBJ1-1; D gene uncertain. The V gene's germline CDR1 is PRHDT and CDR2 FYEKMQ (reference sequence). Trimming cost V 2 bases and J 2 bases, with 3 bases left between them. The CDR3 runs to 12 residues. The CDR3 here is CASSLPNTEAFF. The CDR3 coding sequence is TGTGCCAGCAGCTTACCCAACACTGAAGCTTTCTTT.

The CDR3 DNA reads TGTGCCAGCAGCAAAGGGACAGGGGAAGCTGGAAACACCATATATTTT. Amino acids: CASSKGTGEAGNTIYF. The J gene is TRBJ1-3, the V gene TRBV7-6, with TRBD1 matching over 10 bases. Losses at the gene ends were 5 bases for V and 2 bases for J; bases not matched to a gene: 6. The length of the CDR3 is 16 residues. Germline assignment: CDR1 SGHVS and CDR2 FNYEAQ.

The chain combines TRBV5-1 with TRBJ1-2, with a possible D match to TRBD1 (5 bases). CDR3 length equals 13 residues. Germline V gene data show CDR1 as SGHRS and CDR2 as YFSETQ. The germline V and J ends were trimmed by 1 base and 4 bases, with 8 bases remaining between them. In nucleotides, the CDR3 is TGCGCCAGCAGCTTGCAAGACAGCTATGGCTACACCTTC. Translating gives CASSLQDSYGYTF. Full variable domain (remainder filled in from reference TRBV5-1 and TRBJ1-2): KAGVTQTPRYLIKTRGQQVTLSCSPISGHRSVSWYQQTPGQGLQFLFEYFSETQRNKGNFPGRFSGRQFSNSRSEMNVSTLELGDSALYLCASSLQDSYGYTFGSGTRLTVV.

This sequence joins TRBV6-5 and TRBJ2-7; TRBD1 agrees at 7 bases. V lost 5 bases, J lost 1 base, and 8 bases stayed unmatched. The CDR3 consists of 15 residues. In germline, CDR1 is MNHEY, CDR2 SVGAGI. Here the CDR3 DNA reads TGTGCCAGCAGTACGGGACAGACGGGGTCCTACGAGCAGTACTTC. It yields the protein CASSTGQTGSYEQYF.

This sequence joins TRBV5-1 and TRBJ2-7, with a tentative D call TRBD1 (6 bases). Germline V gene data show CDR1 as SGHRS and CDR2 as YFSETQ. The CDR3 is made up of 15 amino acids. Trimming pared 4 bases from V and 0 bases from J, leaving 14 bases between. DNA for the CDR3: TGCGCCAGCAGCCTCTCCGGGACAAGCTCCTACGAGCAGTACTTC. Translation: CASSLSGTSSYEQYF.

Written as DNA, the CDR3 is TGTGCCAGCAGCGTAGGGGATAGCGGGGGATTCTGGGAGCAGTACTTC. Encoded protein: CASSVGDSGGFWEQYF. The rearrangement links TRBV9 to TRBJ2-7; 9 bases are a match to TRBD2. V gave up 0 bases and J gave up 7 bases; unmatched junction bases: 11. Germline CDR1 reads SGDLS; CDR2 reads YYNGEE. This CDR3 comprises 16 residues.

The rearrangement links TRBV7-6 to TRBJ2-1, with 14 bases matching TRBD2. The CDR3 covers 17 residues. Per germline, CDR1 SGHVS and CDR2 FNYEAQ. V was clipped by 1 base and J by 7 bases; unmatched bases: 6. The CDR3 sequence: CASSLGLAGGITNEQFF. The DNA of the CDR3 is TGTGCCAGCAGCTTAGGACTAGCGGGGGGGATAACGAATGAGCAGTTCTTC.

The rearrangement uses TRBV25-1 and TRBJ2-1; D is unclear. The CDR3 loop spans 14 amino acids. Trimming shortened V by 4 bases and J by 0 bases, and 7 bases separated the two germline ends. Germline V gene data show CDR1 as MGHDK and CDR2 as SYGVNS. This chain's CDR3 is CASSVQSSYNEQFF. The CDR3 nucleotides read TGTGCCAGCAGTGTCCAGAGCTCCTACAATGAGCAGTTCTTC.

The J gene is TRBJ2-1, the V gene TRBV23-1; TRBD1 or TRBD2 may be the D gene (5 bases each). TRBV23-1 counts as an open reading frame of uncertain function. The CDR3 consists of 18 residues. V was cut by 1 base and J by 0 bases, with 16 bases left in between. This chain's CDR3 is CASSQWDGEPSSYNEQFF. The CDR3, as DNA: TGCGCCAGCAGTCAATGGGACGGGGAGCCAAGCTCCTACAATGAGCAGTTCTTC.

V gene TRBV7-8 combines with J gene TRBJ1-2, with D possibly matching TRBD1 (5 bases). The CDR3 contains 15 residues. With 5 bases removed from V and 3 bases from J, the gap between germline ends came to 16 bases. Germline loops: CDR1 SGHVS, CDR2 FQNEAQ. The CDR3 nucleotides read TGTGCCAGCAGCCCAATGTCCAGGGTAGACTATGGCTACACCTTC. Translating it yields CASSPMSRVDYGYTF.